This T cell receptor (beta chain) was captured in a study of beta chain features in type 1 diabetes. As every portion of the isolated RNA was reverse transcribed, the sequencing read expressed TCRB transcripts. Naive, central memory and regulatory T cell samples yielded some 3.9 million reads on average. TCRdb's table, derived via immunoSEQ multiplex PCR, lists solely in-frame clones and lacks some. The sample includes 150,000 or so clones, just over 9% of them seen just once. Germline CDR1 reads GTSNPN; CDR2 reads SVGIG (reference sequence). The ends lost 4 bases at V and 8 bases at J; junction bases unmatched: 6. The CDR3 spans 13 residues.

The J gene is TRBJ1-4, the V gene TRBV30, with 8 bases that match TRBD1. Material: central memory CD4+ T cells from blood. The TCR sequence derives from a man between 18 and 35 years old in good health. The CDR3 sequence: CAWTQGAREKLFF. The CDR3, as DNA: TGTGCCTGGACCCAGGGGGCGAGGGAAAAACTGTTTTTT.